The TCR beta chain under discussion was sequenced for a study of read filtering for tumor transcriptome and immune sequencing. J was trimmed by 3 bases and V by 4 bases; bases with no gene match: 9. The germline V gene has CDR1 MGHRA and CDR2 YSYEKL. The CDR3 totals 15 residues. By share of the sample, this clonotype is medium-sized. This library used about 360 ng RNA and molecular barcoded adaptors spanning alpha/delta and beta/gamma chains. TCRdb re-called the reads with MiXCR, one entry per CDR3 protein. The table includes about 5,200 distinct CDR3 sequences, around 21% detected once. V is TRBV4-1 and J is TRBJ2-7; 7 positions match TRBD2. What was sequenced was a population of CD138-negative cells sorted from bone marrow. The clonotype was recovered from a donor at least 40 years old with multiple myeloma. CDR3 protein: CASSLSYGTNYEQYF. CDR3 nucleotides: TGCGCCAGCAGCCTTTCATACGGGACTAACTACGAGCAGTACTTC.